The 15 T cell receptor beta chains in this list originate from one sample, sequenced in a study of blood T cell repertoires in COVID-19. Sequenced by immunoSEQ multiplex PCR; TCRdb stores in-frame clones only, minus some. The sample yields 200,000 to 250,000 clones, 84% seen once. The sequenced material came from PBMCs or T cells enriched from blood (not recorded which). All receptors come from a man in his 60s who had recovered from COVID-19.

The chain employs TRBV7-6 and TRBJ1-1, with D possibly matching TRBD1 (5 bases). Per germline, CDR1 SGHVS and CDR2 FNYEAQ. V gave up 2 bases and J gave up 4 bases, with 17 bases separating them. The CDR3 is 16 amino acids. The CDR3 loop reads CASSLLKAGPGTEAFF. DNA for the CDR3: TGTGCCAGCAGCTTATTAAAGGCAGGGCCAGGCACTGAAGCTTTCTTT.

The rearrangement links TRBV5-1 to TRBJ1-1; tentative D call: TRBD1 (6 bases). CDR3 length: 15 amino acids. The V and J ends lost 3 bases and 3 bases respectively, with 15 bases between them. Germline CDR1 is SGHRS and CDR2 is YFSETQ. The CDR3 region is CASSSGQPAHTEAFF. The DNA of the CDR3 is TGCGCCAGCAGCTCTGGACAGCCGGCTCACACTGAAGCTTTCTTT.

With regard to this clone: One end of the junction fails to match germline, which may point to a read error. The rearrangement joins TRBV10-3 to TRBJ2-5; D may be TRBD2 (5 bases). CDR1 ENHRY and CDR2 SYGVKD come from the germline V gene. The CDR3 sequence is 18 residues long. The CDR3, as DNA: TGTGCCATCAGTGAGTCCGGAGGACTCGTACCGTGGCAAGGGACCCAGTACTTC. Protein: CAISESGGLVPWQGTQYF.

The DNA of the CDR3 is TGTGCCAGCAGCCAAGATAGGGGGGGCCCGGAGACCCAGTACTTC. Protein: CASSQDRGGPETQYF. The chain employs TRBV4-2 and TRBJ2-5, with a tentative D call TRBD2 (7 bases). The CDR3 sequence is 15 residues long. CDR1 is LGHNA and CDR2 is YNFKEQ in the germline V gene. With 0 bases removed from V and 5 bases from J, the gap between germline ends came to 13 bases.

This clone turned up a few times. The chain joins TRBV29-1 to TRBJ1-1; perhaps TRBD1 as D (6 bases). Germline V gives CDR1 SQVTM, CDR2 ANQGSEA. The ends were cut back, 2 bases at V and 1 base at J, with 8 bases in the middle. CDR3 length: 13 residues. Here the CDR3 DNA reads TGCAGCGTTGAAAAAGGGGGGAACACTGAAGCTTTCTTT. Translated, it gives CSVEKGGNTEAFF. The full variable domain, in which reference TRBV29-1 and TRBJ1-1 provide the parts outside the CDR3, is SAVISQKPSRDICQRGTSLTIQCQVDSQVTMMFWYRQQPGQSLTLIATANQGSEATYESGFVIDKFPISRPNLTFSTLTVSNMSPEDSSIYLCSVEKGGNTEAFFGQGTRLTVV.

This chain uses TRBV27 with TRBJ2-2; a possible D gene is TRBD1 (6 bases). The V end lost 6 bases, the J end lost 5 bases, and 16 bases lay between the germline ends. The CDR3 has 15 amino acids. Looked up from germline, CDR1 is MNHEY and CDR2 is SMNVEV (reference sequence). The CDR3 DNA reads as TGTGCCAGCAGGGGGTTTACAGGGAGAACCGGGGAGCTGTTTTTT. Its protein is CASRGFTGRTGELFF.

This chain uses TRBV7-9 with TRBJ2-5; maybe TRBD2 (6 bases). The CDR3 totals 15 residues. Trimming pared 5 bases from V and 6 bases from J, leaving 19 bases between. Germline V CDR1 and CDR2: SEHNR, FQNEAQ (reference sequence). The CDR3 reads CASSPRSREEKTQYF. The CDR3 DNA is TGTGCCAGCAGCCCCCGTTCCAGGGAGGAAAAGACCCAGTACTTC.

The V gene is TRBV19, the J gene TRBJ1-5; 8 nucleotides line up with TRBD1. Looked up from germline, CDR1 is LNHDA and CDR2 is SQIVND (reference sequence). Unmatched junction bases numbered 7, after V lost 3 bases and J lost 0 bases. This CDR3 has 17 residues. As DNA, the CDR3 is TGTGCCAGTAGTATGCCGGGACAGGCCGCTAGCAATCAGCCCCAGCATTTT. This gives the protein CASSMPGQAASNQPQHF.

This clone showed up just a few times. This chain joins TRBV19 and TRBJ1-6; no clear D gene. The V gene lost 4 bases and the J gene lost 14 bases, with 15 bases spanning the gap. CDR1 and CDR2 (germline): LNHDA, SQIVND (reference sequence). CDR3 length: 13 residues. The CDR3 nucleotides read TGTGCCAGTAGTACCTCCCCCCGGGTCACCCTCCACTTT. Amino acids: CASSTSPRVTLHF. Combining the CDR3 with reference TRBV19 and TRBJ1-6 gives the whole variable domain DGGITQSPKYLFRKEGQNVTLSCEQNLNHDAMYWYRQDPGQGLRLIYYSQIVNDFQKGDIAEGYSVSREKKESFPLTVTSAQKNPTAFYLCASSTSPRVTLHFGNGTRLTVT.

V is TRBV24-1 and J is TRBJ2-5; 10 bases are shared with TRBD1. CDR3 size: 15 residues. V gave up 4 bases and J gave up 3 bases; unmatched junction bases: 4. CDR1 is KGHDR, CDR2 SFDVKD, per germline. CDR3 DNA: TGTGCCACCAGTGAATTGACAGGGGGCAAAGAGACCCAGTACTTC. It encodes CATSELTGGKETQYF.

The chain has TRBV5-1 and TRBJ1-2; no reliable D call. The CDR3 is made up of 19 amino acids. The V gene's germline CDR1 is SGHRS and CDR2 YFSETQ. V lost 1 base and J lost 0, with 22 bases in between. The CDR3 loop reads CASSLSWPSGLSPNYGYTF. The CDR3 nucleotides are TGCGCCAGCAGCTTGTCATGGCCGTCAGGCCTCTCCCCTAACTATGGCTACACCTTC.

The V call is TRBV5-4, the J call TRBJ1-6, with 7 bases aligning to TRBD1. The CDR3 length is 15 residues. The V and J ends lost 1 base and 10 bases, in that order; junction bases with no gene match: 8. CDR1 is SGHNT, CDR2 YYREEE, per germline (reference sequence). CDR3: CASSLSWQGDSPLHF. The CDR3 DNA is TGTGCCAGCAGCTTGTCTTGGCAGGGGGACTCACCCCTCCACTTT.

The chain carries TRBV12-2 and TRBJ1-3; the D call in the table, TRBD1, was not verified against the DNA. TRBV12-2 is termed a pseudogene. The CDR3 has 15 residues. The CDR3 loop is CASRCGQGPGNTIYF. As DNA, the CDR3 is TGTGCAAGTCGCTGCGGACAGGGACCTGGAAACACCATATATTTT.

The chain combines TRBV6-5 with TRBJ2-5, with 9 bases identical to TRBD2. CDR1 is MNHEY, CDR2 SVGAGI, per germline. The CDR3 covers 15 residues. J lost 4 bases, V lost 4 bases, and 7 bases had no gene match. Here the CDR3 reads CASSWLAGGPETQYF. The CDR3 DNA reads as TGTGCCAGCAGTTGGCTCGCGGGGGGGCCAGAGACCCAGTACTTC.

This chain connects TRBV5-8 to TRBJ1-2; TRBD1 is a possible D gene (5 bases). There are 12 residues in the CDR3. The V gene's germline CDR1 is SGHTS and CDR2 YDEGEE. Trimming cost V 1 base and J 8 bases, with 9 bases left between them. The CDR3 nucleotides read TGTGCCAGCAGCTTGAACAGGTGGGGCTACACCTTC. It codes for CASSLNRWGYTF.